Each of the 22 T cell receptor beta chains below was sequenced from the same sample in a study of blood T cells in healthy people across ages. Primers used in a second PCR of about 7 to 12 cycles were a sample-barcoded 5' primer and a J-beta primer mix. TCRdb called the 5' RACE reads again in MiXCR, with one record for every CDR3 protein. Seen here are approximately 800,000 distinct CDR3 sequences, about 26% observed once, and the top ten hold 3%. This same sample was also part of a study on T cells of mothers and their children.

What was sequenced was blood. The receptors come from a boy younger than 18 in good health.

The chain uses TRBV3-1 and TRBJ2-1; 9 nucleotides match TRBD2. This CDR3 is 16 amino acids long. Germline CDR1 LGHDT, CDR2 YNNKEL (reference sequence). With V trimmed by 5 bases and J by 4 bases, 9 bases remained unmatched. CDR3 loop: CASSDAGGRSYNEQFF. The CDR3 DNA sequence: TGTGCCAGCAGCGACGCGGGGGGGAGGTCTTACAATGAGCAGTTCTTC.

The chain has TRBV15 and TRBJ1-1; D may be TRBD1 (6 bases). The CDR3 is 15 residues long. The V end was cut by 0 bases, the J end by 2 bases, with 10 bases between. CDR1 and CDR2 (germline): LNHNV, YYDKDF (reference sequence). This CDR3 reads CATSRDRDTNTEAFF. DNA for the CDR3: TGTGCCACCAGCAGAGATCGGGACACTAACACTGAAGCTTTCTTT. The whole variable domain, filled in from reference TRBV15 and TRBJ1-1, reads DAMVIQNPRYQVTQFGKPVTLSCSQTLNHNVMYWYQQKSSQAPKLLFHYYDKDFNNEADTPDNFQSRRPNTSFCFLDIRSPGLGDTAMYLCATSRDRDTNTEAFFGQGTRLTVV.

The V gene is TRBV12-3 or TRBV12-4, the J gene TRBJ1-5; a weak D match, TRBD1 (6 bases). V dropped 5 bases and J dropped 6 bases, with 17 bases sitting between them. The CDR3 has 15 amino acids. CDR3 coding DNA: TGTGCCAGCAGTACCCTCGGGGGGCAGGTTCAGCCCCAGCATTTT. Protein: CASSTLGGQVQPQHF.

In its sample, this clonotype was seen a few times. The chain uses TRBV2 and TRBJ1-2; D is ambiguous. The germline V gene has CDR1 SNHLY and CDR2 FYNNEI. Trimming stripped 1 base from V and 8 bases from J, with 11 bases between. The CDR3 is made up of 13 amino acids. The chain's CDR3 is CASSEVEGSGYTF. As DNA, the CDR3 is TGTGCCAGCAGTGAAGTGGAGGGAAGCGGCTACACCTTC.

A few counts support this clonotype. The chain joins TRBV29-1 to TRBJ2-3; D remains unclear. The V end lost 4 bases, the J end lost 9 bases, and 14 bases lay between the germline ends. This CDR3 contains 12 residues. From germline, CDR1 is SQVTM and CDR2 ANQGSEA. DNA of the CDR3: TGCAGCGTTGGGCCCCCAGGTCAGACGCAGTATTTT. Its protein is CSVGPPGQTQYF.

The DNA for the CDR3 is TGTGCCAGCTCATCCCAACTAGCGGCAGATACGCAGTATTTT. Its protein product is CASSSQLAADTQYF. The chain links TRBV19 to TRBJ2-3, with 8 bases lining up with TRBD2. CDR1 and CDR2 (germline): LNHDA, SQIVND (reference sequence). This CDR3 spans 14 amino acids. Trimming took 9 bases from V and 4 from J; bases not matched to a gene: 9.

The rearrangement joins TRBV29-1 to TRBJ2-5; 8 nucleotides line up with TRBD2. This CDR3 contains 13 residues. V lost 6 bases and J lost 1; bases outside the gene matches: 4. Germline assignment: CDR1 SQVTM and CDR2 ANQGSEA. As DNA, the CDR3 is TGCAGCGTCGGCGGGGGGTTCCAAGAGACCCAGTACTTC. Residues: CSVGGGFQETQYF.

This clonotype was picked up many times. The germline gene is not matched at one end of the junction; a read error may be the cause. V is TRBV5-1 and J is TRBJ2-5; D possibly corresponds to TRBD1 (5 bases). The CDR3 is 14 residues long. The germline CDR1 and CDR2 sequences are SGHRS and YFSETQ. The CDR3 nucleotides read TGTGCCAGCAGCTTACCTCAGGGTCAAGAGACCCAGTACTTC. It codes for CASSLPQGQETQYF.

The rearrangement links TRBV5-1 to TRBJ2-5; D unclear. This CDR3 region has 14 residues. V was cut by 1 base and J by 4 bases, with 11 bases left in between. Germline CDR1 SGHRS, CDR2 YFSETQ. CDR3 protein: CASSLWQAGETQYF. In nucleotides, the CDR3 is TGCGCCAGCAGCTTGTGGCAGGCTGGAGAGACCCAGTACTTC.

The count of this clonotype is one. This sequence joins TRBV7-9 and TRBJ1-5; D remains ambiguous. V was cut by 5 bases and J by 5 bases, with 19 bases left in between. CDR1 is SEHNR and CDR2 is FQNEAQ in the germline V gene (reference sequence). The length of the CDR3 is 16 residues. CDR3 in DNA: TGTGCCAGCAGCATTTGGACGGGAGGAAGTGATCAGCCCCAGCATTTT. Its translation: CASSIWTGGSDQPQHF.

This clonotype turned up a few times. V is TRBV5-5 and J is TRBJ1-3; 9 bases align to TRBD1. The germline V gene has CDR1 SGHKS and CDR2 YYEKEE (reference sequence). The CDR3 contains 15 residues. V shed 2 bases, J shed 8 bases, and the junction held 8 bases outside the gene matches. For the CDR3, the DNA is TGTGCCAGCAGCTTCCTGGGGACAGGGAGCGACACCATATATTTT. Translation: CASSFLGTGSDTIYF.

In its sample, this clonotype was seen a few times. The CDR3 ends on some other residue instead of the conserved phenylalanine or tryptophan, so this is likely a read error. V and J are TRBV7-2 and TRBJ2-1, with 7 bases fitting TRBD1. Germline V CDR1 and CDR2: SGHTA, FQGNSA. This CDR3 region has 15 residues. Germline trimming cut 5 bases from V and 2 bases from J; bases unmatched to any gene: 6. In nucleotides, the CDR3 is TGTGCCAGCAGCCTAGACAGGGCAACCTACAATGAGCAGTTCTTA. Its translation: CASSLDRATYNEQFL.

The gene calls are TRBV6-4 and TRBJ2-1; D might be TRBD2 (5 bases). The CDR3 extends over 14 amino acids. V lost 0 bases, J lost 5 bases, and 8 bases lay in between. Germline values: CDR1 MRHNA, CDR2 SNTAGT. The CDR3 nucleotides are TGTGCCAGCAGTGACTCGTCGGAGGACAATGAGCAGTTCTTC. Protein product: CASSDSSEDNEQFF.

The chain has TRBV4-1 and TRBJ1-4, with D possibly matching TRBD1 (6 bases). The CDR3 has 15 residues. The V gene lost 3 bases and the J gene lost 6 bases, with 14 bases spanning the gap. Germline loops: CDR1 MGHRA, CDR2 YSYEKL. Here the CDR3 reads CASSHQGEGDEKLFF. CDR3 DNA: TGCGCCAGCAGCCACCAGGGAGAGGGGGATGAAAAACTGTTTTTT.

The genes are TRBV14 and TRBJ2-5; D is undetermined. The DNA end is a closer match to TRBJ2-7, so the J assignment may be wrong. This CDR3 contains 13 residues. CDR1 is SGHDN, CDR2 FVKESK, per germline. This CDR3 reads CASSQDLKDEQYF. Written as DNA, the CDR3 is TGTGCCAGCAGCCAAGATCTTAAGGACGAGCAGTACTTC.

The chain recombines TRBV6-1 with TRBJ1-2; D not resolved. V lost 3 bases and J 7 bases, leaving 9 bases between the germline ends. The length of the CDR3 is 12 residues. Germline lookup yields CDR1 MNHNS and CDR2 SASEGT. In DNA form, the CDR3 reads TGTGCCAGCAGTGATCTGGGTTCTGGCTACACCTTC. The encoded protein is CASSDLGSGYTF.

For the CDR3, the DNA is TGTGCCAGCAGTGGCAGCCCTTGGTCCTACAATGAGCAGTTCTTC. It codes for CASSGSPWSYNEQFF. This chain links TRBV2 with TRBJ2-1; no clear D. Germline values: CDR1 SNHLY, CDR2 FYNNEI. The CDR3 length is 15 residues. Trimming stripped 4 bases from V and 1 base from J, with 11 bases between.

V and J are TRBV3-1 and TRBJ2-7; TRBD2 might be the D (6 bases). V lost 4 bases and J 4 bases, leaving 17 bases between the germline ends. From germline, CDR1 is LGHDT and CDR2 YNNKEL (reference sequence). This CDR3 is 15 amino acids long. The CDR3 spells CASSPLGGTLYEQYF. The CDR3 DNA is TGTGCCAGCAGCCCTCTCGGCGGGACCCTGTACGAGCAGTACTTC.

Of note for this clonotype: At one end the junction does not follow the germline gene, possibly because of a read error. The V call is TRBV20-1, the J call TRBJ2-7; the match to TRBD1 covers 9 bases. The CDR3 is 13 amino acids. CDR1 and CDR2 from the germline V gene are DFQATT and SNEGSKA (reference sequence). In nucleotides, the CDR3 is TGCAGTGCTGCCGGGACAGGGTTCTACGAGCGGTACTTC. It encodes CSAAGTGFYERYF.

This clonotype appeared a few times. The chain couples TRBV6-4 to TRBJ2-2, with D hard to call. The length of the CDR3 is 13 residues. Trimming removed 3 bases from V and 6 bases from J, with 8 bases in between. In germline, CDR1 is MRHNA, CDR2 SNTAGT. CDR3 nucleotides: TGTGCCAGCAGTGAAACGGGTCCCGGGGAGCTGTTTTTT. This translates into CASSETGPGELFF.

This clonotype was seen only a few times. V gene TRBV7-2 combines with J gene TRBJ2-3; D is uncertain. This CDR3 comprises 16 residues. Germline CDR1 reads SGHTA; CDR2 reads FQGNSA. V was trimmed by 2 bases and J by 5 bases, leaving 17 bases between them. The DNA of the CDR3 is TGTGCCAGCAGCTTATCTATCGGCCCGCTTCTAGATACGCAGTATTTT. As protein: CASSLSIGPLLDTQYF.

The CDR3 DNA sequence: TGTGCCACCAGCAGAGAGAGGGATAGTGAAGCTTTCTTT. The encoded protein is CATSRERDSEAFF. The V and J genes are TRBV15 and TRBJ1-1, with unresolved D. The germline V and J ends were trimmed by 0 bases and 7 bases, with 9 bases remaining between them. The CDR3 is 13 amino acids. From germline, CDR1 is LNHNV and CDR2 YYDKDF (reference sequence).